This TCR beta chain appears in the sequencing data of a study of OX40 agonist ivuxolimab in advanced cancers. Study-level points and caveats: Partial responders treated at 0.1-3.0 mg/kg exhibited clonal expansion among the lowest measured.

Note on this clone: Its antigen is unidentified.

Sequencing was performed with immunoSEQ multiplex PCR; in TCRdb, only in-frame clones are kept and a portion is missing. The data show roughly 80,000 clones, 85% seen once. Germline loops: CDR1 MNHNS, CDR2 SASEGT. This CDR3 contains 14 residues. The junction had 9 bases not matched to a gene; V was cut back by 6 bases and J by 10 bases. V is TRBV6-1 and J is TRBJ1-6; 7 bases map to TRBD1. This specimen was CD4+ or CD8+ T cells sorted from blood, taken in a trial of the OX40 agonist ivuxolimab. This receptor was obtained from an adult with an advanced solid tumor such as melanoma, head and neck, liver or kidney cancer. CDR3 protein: CASRGDSLPSPLHF. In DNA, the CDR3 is TGTGCCAGCAGGGGGGACAGCTTGCCGTCACCCCTCCACTTT.